This T cell receptor beta chain was sequenced during a study of beta chain features in type 1 diabetes. The CDR3 spans 10 residues. With 8 bases removed from V and 7 bases from J, the gap between germline ends came to 8 bases. Germline V gene sequence: CDR1 MNHEY, CDR2 SMNVEV (reference sequence). Study-wide results and caveats: When VDJ junctions were examined, type 1 diabetes patients showed fewer insertions and more deletions. Moderate yet significant TCRB CDR3 shortening was seen in Type 1 diabetes patients in all four CD4+ subsets.

CD45RO/CCR7/CD25/CD127/CD95/CD27 separated CD4+ naive, central memory, regulatory and stem cell-like memory cells by sorting. Turning to this clone: Its antigen is not identified.

The whole isolated RNA underwent reverse transcription, so sequencing captured expressed TCRB transcripts. Assay used: immunoSEQ multiplex PCR; TCRdb lists only in-frame clones, some missing. The sample lists approximately 150,000 clones; around 63% were seen once. This rearrangement joins TRBV27 to TRBJ2-5, with no clear D. The receptor was isolated from a young man with type 1 diabetes. The sample comprised naive CD4+ T cells from blood. The CDR3 here is CASRVGTQYF. The CDR3 nucleotides are TGTGCCAGCCGGGTGGGGACCCAGTACTTC.